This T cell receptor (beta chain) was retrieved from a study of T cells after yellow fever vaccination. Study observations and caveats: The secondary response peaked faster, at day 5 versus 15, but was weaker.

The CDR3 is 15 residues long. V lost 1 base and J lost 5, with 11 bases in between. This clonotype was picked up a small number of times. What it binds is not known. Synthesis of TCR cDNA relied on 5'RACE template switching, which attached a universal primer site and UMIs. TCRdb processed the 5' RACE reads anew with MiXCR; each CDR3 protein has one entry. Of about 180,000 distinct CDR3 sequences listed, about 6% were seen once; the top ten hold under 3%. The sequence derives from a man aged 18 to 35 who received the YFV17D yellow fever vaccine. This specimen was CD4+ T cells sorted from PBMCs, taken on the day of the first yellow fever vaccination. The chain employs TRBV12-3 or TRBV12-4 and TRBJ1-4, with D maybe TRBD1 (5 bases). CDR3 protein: CASSLVNGGNEKLFF. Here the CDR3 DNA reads TGTGCCAGCAGTTTAGTCAACGGGGGAAATGAAAAACTGTTTTTT.